Listed below are T cell receptor beta chains from one sample, sequenced in a study of CD8 T cell repertoires and HIV-1 epitope variants. Libraries were prepared by immunoSEQ multiplex PCR; TCRdb keeps only in-frame clonotypes and omits some of them. The repertoire has over 90,000 clones, roughly 77% of them found once; the top ten carry under 30%. Sequences were obtained from uncultured baseline CD8+ T cells from peripheral blood mononuclear cells (PBMCs). The source of these receptors is a male donor with HIV. Each CDR3 is given with its conserved first and last residue. The D gene is left open where the match is weak. Expanded clones get a size class; other rows say once, few or many, or leave the size out.

v_gene: TRBV4-3
d_gene: TRBD1
abundance: .
j_gene: TRBJ1-2
CDR3aa: CASSQVTGGSYGYTF
CDR3nt: TGCGCCAGCAGCCAGGTGACAGGGGGCAGCTATGGCTACACCTTC

v_gene: TRBV7-3
d_gene: .
abundance: few
j_gene: TRBJ2-2
CDR3aa: CASSLRVSTGELFF
CDR3nt: TGTGCCAGCAGCTTAAGGGTATCCACCGGGGAGCTGTTTTTT

v_gene: TRBV10-3
d_gene: TRBD1
abundance: .
j_gene: TRBJ1-2
CDR3aa: CAIRVDRADGYTF
CDR3nt: TGTGCCATCAGGGTGGACAGGGCAGATGGCTACACCTTC

v_gene: TRBV27
d_gene: .
abundance: .
j_gene: TRBJ2-5
CDR3aa: CASSQLYQETQYF
CDR3nt: TGTGCCAGCAGCCAATTGTACCAAGAGACCCAGTACTTC

v_gene: TRBV4-1
d_gene: TRBD2
abundance: .
j_gene: TRBJ2-1
CDR3aa: CASSQLAGFYNEQFF
CDR3nt: TGCGCCAGCAGCCAACTAGCGGGATTTTACAATGAGCAGTTCTTC

v_gene: TRBV21-1
d_gene: .
abundance: .
j_gene: TRBJ1-2
CDR3aa: CASSKAPGVLGGYTF
CDR3nt: TGTGCCAGCAGCAAAGCCCCAGGGGTTTTAGGTGGCTACACCTTC

v_gene: TRBV7-8
d_gene: TRBD1
abundance: .
j_gene: TRBJ1-4
CDR3aa: CASSSGRRTGPEKLFF
CDR3nt: TGTGCCAGCAGCTCCGGTAGAAGGACAGGGCCTGAAAAACTGTTTTTT

v_gene: TRBV30
d_gene: TRBD1
abundance: .
j_gene: TRBJ2-5
CDR3aa: CAWDREETQYF
CDR3nt: TGTGCCTGGGACAGGGAAGAGACCCAGTACTTC

v_gene: TRBV7-9
d_gene: TRBD2
abundance: few
j_gene: TRBJ2-2
CDR3aa: CASSRATSAAGELFF
CDR3nt: TGTGCCAGCAGCCGGGCCACTAGCGCCGCCGGGGAGCTGTTTTTT

v_gene: TRBV5-4
d_gene: TRBD2
abundance: once
j_gene: TRBJ2-7
CDR3aa: CASSLRTSGSPEQYF
CDR3nt: TGTGCCAGCAGCCTCAGGACTAGCGGGAGCCCCGAGCAGTACTTC

v_gene: TRBV30
d_gene: TRBD2
abundance: .
j_gene: TRBJ2-1
CDR3aa: CAWRAGVGNEQFF
CDR3nt: TGTGCCTGGAGGGCGGGGGTAGGCAATGAGCAGTTCTTC

v_gene: TRBV6-1
d_gene: .
abundance: .
j_gene: TRBJ1-5
CDR3aa: CASSEVRVRSNQPQHF
CDR3nt: TGTGCCAGCAGTGAAGTAAGGGTTAGGAGCAATCAGCCCCAGCATTTT

v_gene: TRBV7-2
d_gene: .
abundance: .
j_gene: TRBJ1-3
CDR3aa: CASSFWASRGGNTIYF
CDR3nt: TGTGCCAGCAGCTTCTGGGCTTCGCGGGGTGGAAACACCATATATTTT